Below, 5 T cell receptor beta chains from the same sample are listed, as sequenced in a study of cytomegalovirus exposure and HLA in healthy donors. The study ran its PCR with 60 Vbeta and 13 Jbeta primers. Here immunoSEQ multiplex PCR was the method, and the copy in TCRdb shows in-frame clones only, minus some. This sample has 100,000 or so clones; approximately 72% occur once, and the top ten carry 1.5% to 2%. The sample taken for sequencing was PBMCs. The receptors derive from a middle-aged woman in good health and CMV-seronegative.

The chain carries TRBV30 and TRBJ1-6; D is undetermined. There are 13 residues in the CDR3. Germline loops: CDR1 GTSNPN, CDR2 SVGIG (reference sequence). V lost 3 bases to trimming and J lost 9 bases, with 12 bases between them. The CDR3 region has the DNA TGTGCCTGGAGGCCGGGAGTGGGTTCACCCCTCCACTTT. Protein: CAWRPGVGSPLHF.

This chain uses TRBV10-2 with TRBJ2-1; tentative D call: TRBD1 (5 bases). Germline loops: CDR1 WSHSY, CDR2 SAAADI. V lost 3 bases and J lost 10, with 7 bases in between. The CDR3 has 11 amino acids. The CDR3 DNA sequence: TGCGCCAGCAGTGACAACAGGGAGCAGTTCTTC. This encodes CASSDNREQFF.

The CDR3 spells CAISGDRVDTEAFF. The CDR3 DNA sequence: TGTGCCATCAGTGGGGACAGGGTGGACACTGAAGCTTTCTTT. The V call is TRBV10-3, the J call TRBJ1-1; 9 bases line up with TRBD1. With V trimmed by 4 bases and J by 3 bases, 3 bases remained unmatched. The CDR3 runs to 14 residues. The germline V gene encodes CDR1 ENHRY and CDR2 SYGVKD.

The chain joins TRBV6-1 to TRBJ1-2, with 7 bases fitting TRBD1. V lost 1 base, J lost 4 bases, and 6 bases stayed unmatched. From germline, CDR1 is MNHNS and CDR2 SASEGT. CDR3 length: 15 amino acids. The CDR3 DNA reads TGTGCCAGCAGTGAAGGGGCAGGGGGTATCTATGGCTACACCTTC. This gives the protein CASSEGAGGIYGYTF.

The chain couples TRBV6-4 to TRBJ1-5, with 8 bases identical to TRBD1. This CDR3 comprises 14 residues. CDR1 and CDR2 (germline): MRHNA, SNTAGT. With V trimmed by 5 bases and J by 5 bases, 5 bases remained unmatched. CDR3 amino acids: CASSLQGGDQPQHF. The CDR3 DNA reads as TGTGCCAGCAGTTTACAGGGGGGCGATCAGCCCCAGCATTTT.